Listed here are 17 T cell receptor beta chains from one sample, sequenced in a study of T cell responses to AZD1222 COVID-19 vaccine. The table came from immunoSEQ multiplex PCR; TCRdb's copy has only in-frame clones and leaves some out. Of tens of thousands of clones listed, more than 80% are singletons. Sequenced here: peripheral blood, sampled on day 0 of AZD1222 vaccination. The receptor source for this set is an adult in good health.

The genes are TRBV23-1 and TRBJ1-5, with unresolved D. TRBV23-1 is an ORF; its function is uncertain. The CDR3 has 16 residues. The V gene lost 8 bases and the J gene lost 1 base, with 18 bases spanning the gap. The CDR3 loop is CASPRRQEESNQPQHF. The CDR3 DNA sequence: TGCGCCAGCCCCCGAAGGCAGGAGGAGAGCAATCAGCCCCAGCATTTT.

The chain has TRBV24-1 and TRBJ2-2; the D call may be TRBD1 or TRBD2 (6 bases each). Germline CDR1 is KGHDR and CDR2 is SFDVKD. This CDR3 is 17 amino acids long. V was cut by 3 bases and J by 4 bases, with 17 bases left in between. The DNA of the CDR3 is TGTGCCACCAGTGATCCACTACGGACAGCGGGCACCGGGGAGCTGTTTTTT. Residues: CATSDPLRTAGTGELFF.

V is TRBV4-1 and J is TRBJ1-5, with 10 bases matching TRBD1. CDR1 is MGHRA and CDR2 is YSYEKL in the germline V gene. The CDR3 spans 15 residues. CDR3 in amino acids: CAPTQPDRGPQPQHF. The DNA of the CDR3 is TGCGCACCCACCCAACCCGACAGGGGGCCTCAGCCCCAGCATTTT.

The rearrangement uses TRBV27 and TRBJ2-5; no clear D. The germline V gene encodes CDR1 MNHEY and CDR2 SMNVEV (reference sequence). CDR3 length: 15 residues. The V and J ends lost 4 bases and 1 base respectively, with 13 bases between them. The CDR3 nucleotides read TGTGCCAGCAGTTCCGGGCTGGGCAGCCAAGAGACCCAGTACTTC. It translates to CASSSGLGSQETQYF.

This clone was detected only a few times. The chain joins TRBV4-1 to TRBJ2-2, with TRBD1 matching 9 bases. Per the germline V gene, CDR1 is MGHRA and CDR2 is YSYEKL. V was pared by 3 bases and J by 6 bases, with 5 bases of the junction left unmatched. This CDR3 has 15 residues. The CDR3 region has the DNA TGCGCCAGCAGCCAGGACAGGGGTTCGGCCGGGGAGCTGTTTTTT. Its translation: CASSQDRGSAGELFF.

The table lists this clone with a count of one. The gene calls are TRBV7-2 and TRBJ2-7; D is perhaps TRBD2 (5 bases). The ends were cut back, 5 bases at V and 2 bases at J, with 13 bases in the middle. This CDR3 contains 14 residues. Germline CDR1 SGHTA, CDR2 FQGNSA. CDR3 in amino acids: CASSRFTAAYEQYF. The CDR3 DNA sequence: TGTGCCAGCAGCCGTTTTACAGCGGCCTACGAGCAGTACTTC.

This chain uses TRBV15 with TRBJ1-1, with a weak D call TRBD1 (5 bases). CDR1 is LNHNV, CDR2 YYDKDF, per germline (reference sequence). Between the trimmed V and J ends, which lost 1 base and 3 bases, there was a span of 12 bases. The CDR3 totals 15 residues. CDR3 region: CATSRGRGSDTEAFF. In nucleotides, the CDR3 is TGTGCCACCAGCAGAGGTCGGGGGTCAGACACTGAAGCTTTCTTT.

The chain is built from TRBV19 and TRBJ1-6; TRBD1 matches at 9 bases. Germline trimming cut 9 bases from V and 9 bases from J; bases unmatched to any gene: 9. Germline V gene lookup returns CDR1 LNHDA and CDR2 SQIVND (reference sequence). The CDR3 extends over 14 amino acids. The CDR3 DNA follows: TGTGCCAGAAATCCCGGGACAGGGAGTTCACCCCTCCACTTT. Amino acid sequence: CARNPGTGSSPLHF.

V usage is TRBV7-2 and J usage is TRBJ2-7; D gene ambiguous. CDR1 is SGHTA and CDR2 is FQGNSA in the germline V gene. The CDR3 length is 14 residues. The V end lost 5 bases, the J end lost 2 bases, and 13 bases lay between the germline ends. The CDR3 here is CASSLEISAYEQYF. The CDR3 DNA reads TGTGCCAGCAGCCTGGAGATTTCGGCCTACGAGCAGTACTTC.

The chain couples TRBV7-2 to TRBJ2-2; D ambiguous. Deletions cut 0 bases from V and 4 bases from J, with 15 bases between. Germline V lookup: CDR1 SGHTA, CDR2 FQGNSA. CDR3 size: 17 residues. The CDR3 region has the DNA TGTGCCAGCAGCTTAGCGGGCCCACCCCGATTCACCGGGGAGCTGTTTTTT. Protein sequence: CASSLAGPPRFTGELFF.

This chain joins TRBV18 and TRBJ2-3; 8 nucleotides match TRBD1. Germline CDR1 reads KGHSH; CDR2 reads LQKENI. The CDR3 length is 16 residues. V shed 3 bases, J shed 8 bases, and the junction held 13 bases outside the gene matches. The CDR3 nucleotides are TGTGCCAGCTCACCGGGGGGACAGGCCGACCCCCGTACGCAGTATTTT. It encodes CASSPGGQADPRTQYF.

The chain joins TRBV2 to TRBJ1-2, with D maybe TRBD1 (5 bases). Germline V gene data show CDR1 as SNHLY and CDR2 as FYNNEI. Trimming removed 5 bases at V and 2 bases at J, with 12 bases between. There are 14 residues in the CDR3. The CDR3 loop reads CASSLMGGNYGYTF. The DNA for the CDR3 is TGTGCCAGCAGTCTTATGGGGGGGAACTATGGCTACACCTTC.

The chain carries TRBV6-1 and TRBJ2-1; no reliable D call. This CDR3 is 11 amino acids long. Germline CDR1 is MNHNS and CDR2 is SASEGT. Between the trimmed V and J ends, which lost 2 bases and 12 bases, there was a span of 8 bases. This chain's CDR3 is CASSETLRQFF. The CDR3 DNA is TGTGCCAGCAGTGAAACCCTCCGGCAGTTCTTC.

The genes are TRBV7-6 and TRBJ2-1; D not certain. The CDR3 contains 16 residues. V lost 2 bases and J 0 bases, leaving 11 bases between the germline ends. CDR1 SGHVS and CDR2 FNYEAQ come from the germline V gene. CDR3 bases: TGTGCCAGCAGCTTACCGATACAAAGCTCCTACAATGAGCAGTTCTTC. Translating it yields CASSLPIQSSYNEQFF.

This chain joins TRBV7-3 and TRBJ1-1; possible D gene TRBD1, 5 bases. Germline V CDR1 and CDR2: SGHTA, FQGTGA. V dropped 0 bases and J dropped 1 base, with 9 bases sitting between them. CDR3 length: 15 amino acids. CDR3 protein: CASSLTDSPNTEAFF. The CDR3 bases are TGTGCCAGCAGCTTAACAGACAGCCCGAACACTGAAGCTTTCTTT.

This clone was observed a single time. The chain uses TRBV30 and TRBJ2-1, with D possibly being TRBD2 (5 bases). The CDR3 has 16 amino acids. Trimming shortened V by 2 bases and J by 0 bases, and 14 bases separated the two germline ends. Germline-derived CDR1 and CDR2 are GTSNPN and SVGIG (reference sequence). The CDR3 DNA sequence: TGTGCCTGGAGTTCCCGGACTCGCAGCTCCTACAATGAGCAGTTCTTC. Its translation is CAWSSRTRSSYNEQFF. Together with reference TRBV30 and TRBJ2-1, the CDR3 gives the full variable domain: SQTIHQWPATLVQPVGSPLSLECTVEGTSNPNLYWYRQAAGRGLQLLFYSVGIGQISSEVPQNLSASRPQDRQFILSSKKLLLSDSGFYLCAWSSRTRSSYNEQFFGPGTRLTVL.

The chain employs TRBV5-6 and TRBJ2-3; 7 positions agree with TRBD1. This CDR3 has 15 amino acids. Trimming took 4 bases from V and 6 from J; bases not matched to a gene: 11. Germline CDR1 SGHDT, CDR2 YYEEEE. The CDR3 DNA sequence: TGTGCCAGCAGCCCTGGGACAGCCTTGCGGGATACGCAGTATTTT. Protein product: CASSPGTALRDTQYF.